This entry is about one T cell receptor (beta chain). The sample originates from a study of T cell clonotyping in hematopoietic cell transplantation. V lost 4 bases and J lost 5, with 15 bases in between. Germline V lookup: CDR1 SGHDT, CDR2 YYEEEE. The CDR3 spans 14 residues. Only in-frame clones appear in the TCRdb table, and some are missing; sequencing was by immunoSEQ multiplex PCR. The table records more than 9,000 clones, around 93% of them present only once. The sequence was collected from a woman between 45 and 65 years old in good health. Some clones in this sample may be carry-over from other donors' samples. The J gene is TRBJ1-2, the V gene TRBV5-6; the D gene is possibly TRBD1 (6 bases). Sequences were obtained from peripheral blood mononuclear cells. Here the CDR3 reads CASSPTGRTYGYTF. CDR3 coding DNA: TGTGCCAGCAGCCCGACAGGCCGAACTTATGGCTACACCTTC.